The 26 T cell receptor beta chains reported below all come from one sample, sequenced in a study of T cells in Graves' hyperthyroidism and ophthalmopathy. There were TCR beta CDR3 regions amplified from RNA transcripts. The study used the HTBI primer set for a first-round RT-PCR of the TCR CDR3. MiXCR, run by TCRdb on the multiplex PCR reads, gives a single entry per CDR3 protein. Altogether hundreds of thousands of distinct CDR3 sequences are present, 14% to 15% being singletons, with the ten largest covering over 10%. Source material: blood. These TCRs come from a man between 18 and 35 years old with Graves' ophthalmopathy.

V is TRBV5-1 and J is TRBJ2-7; either TRBD1 or TRBD2 may fit D (5 bases each). V was trimmed by 4 bases and J by 0 bases, leaving 14 bases between them. Germline V gene sequence: CDR1 SGHRS, CDR2 YFSETQ. CDR3 length: 15 amino acids. The CDR3 is CASSPGTLSSYEQYF. The CDR3 nucleotides are TGCGCCAGCAGCCCCGGGACCCTCAGCTCCTACGAGCAGTACTTC.

The gene calls are TRBV27 and TRBJ1-2, with D possibly matching TRBD1 (5 bases). V dropped 0 bases and J dropped 4 bases, with 12 bases sitting between them. The CDR3 totals 15 residues. In germline, CDR1 is MNHEY, CDR2 SMNVEV (reference sequence). Here the CDR3 reads CASSLSRGTFYGYTF. In nucleotides, the CDR3 is TGTGCCAGCAGTTTATCTCGCGGGACCTTCTATGGCTACACCTTC.

Details on this clonotype: This may stem from a read error, because a much larger clone lies one nucleotide away. This chain connects TRBV14 to TRBJ2-1, with 8 bases that match TRBD2. Per the germline V gene, CDR1 is SGHDN and CDR2 is FVKESK. CDR3 size: 15 residues. The CDR3 nucleotides read TGTGCCAGCTGCCAAGTCGCGGGAGGATCCAATGAGCAGTTCTTC. Translating it yields CASCQVAGGSNEQFF.

This clonotype was recorded many times. The gene calls are TRBV2 and TRBJ2-6; the D is unclear. V was clipped by 4 bases and J by 0 bases, with 7 bases between them. Germline V gene sequence: CDR1 SNHLY, CDR2 FYNNEI. CDR3 size: 15 residues. As DNA, the CDR3 is TGTGCCAGCAGTGCGGTAGACTCTGGGGCCAACGTCCTGACTTTC. Protein product: CASSAVDSGANVLTF.

This clonotype was seen ten or more times. The rearrangement links TRBV7-9 to TRBJ2-7, with 7 bases fitting TRBD1. Germline CDR1 is SEHNR and CDR2 is FQNEAQ (reference sequence). The CDR3 spans 14 residues. V was clipped by 10 bases and J by 5 bases; unmatched bases: 14. The CDR3 sequence: CAITRTGLLDEQYF. CDR3 DNA: TGTGCCATCACGAGGACAGGCCTTTTGGACGAGCAGTACTTC.

This clonotype showed up many times. The rearrangement joins TRBV12-3 or TRBV12-4 to TRBJ2-3, with D possibly TRBD2 on 5 matching bases. The CDR3 has 13 amino acids. V lost 3 bases to trimming and J lost 4 bases, with 8 bases between them. CDR3 nucleotides: TGTGCCAGCAGTTTTTCAGCGGCAGATACGCAGTATTTT. Translating gives CASSFSAADTQYF.

This clonotype was counted only a few times. V and J are TRBV7-9 and TRBJ2-3; perhaps D is TRBD1 or TRBD2 (5 bases each). V was pared by 5 bases and J by 2 bases, with 14 bases between. CDR1 SEHNR and CDR2 FQNEAQ come from the germline V gene (reference sequence). The CDR3 covers 15 residues. CDR3: CASSPRGPATDTQYF. CDR3 in DNA: TGTGCCAGCAGCCCCCGGGGACCCGCCACAGATACGCAGTATTTT.

The chain has TRBV24-1 and TRBJ2-7; 7 bases align to TRBD2. The germline V gene encodes CDR1 KGHDR and CDR2 SFDVKD. CDR3 length: 14 amino acids. The trim removed 7 bases at V and 5 bases at J, leaving 10 bases unmatched. In nucleotides, the CDR3 is TGTGCCACCAGCTTGGAGCGGGGTACCCACGAGCAGTACTTC. As protein: CATSLERGTHEQYF.

The J gene is TRBJ2-7, the V gene TRBV3-1, with TRBD2 matching 11 bases. This CDR3 contains 16 residues. Trimming removed 4 bases from V and 3 bases from J; junction bases left unmatched: 8. The germline gives CDR1 LGHDT, CDR2 YNNKEL (reference sequence). The CDR3 loop is CASSPRTSGFYYEQYF. As DNA, the CDR3 is TGTGCCAGCAGCCCTAGGACTAGCGGGTTCTACTACGAGCAGTACTTC.

The chain links TRBV10-2 to TRBJ2-2; 14 bases align to TRBD2. The CDR3 is 16 residues long. J gave up 7 bases and V 7 bases, and 8 bases lay outside the gene matches. Germline V gene data show CDR1 as WSHSY and CDR2 as SAAADI. The DNA of the CDR3 is TGCGCCAGCAAAGACCCGGGACTAGCGGGAGACGGGGAGCTGTTTTTT. This translates into CASKDPGLAGDGELFF.

In this sample, this clonotype turned up many times. This chain links TRBV12-3 or TRBV12-4 with TRBJ2-7; D not resolved. Trimming cost V 6 bases and J 4 bases, with 7 bases left between them. The CDR3 has 11 residues. CDR3 nucleotide sequence: TGTGCCAGCAGGTTCAAATACGAGCAGTACTTC. This translates into CASRFKYEQYF.

CDR3 nucleotides: TGTGCCAGCAGTTACACCCACCACCCACAAGATACGCAGTATTTT. Translated, it gives CASSYTHHPQDTQYF. The rearrangement joins TRBV6-2 or TRBV6-3 to TRBJ2-3; D unresolved. CDR1 is MNHEY, CDR2 SVGEGT, per germline. The CDR3 sequence is 15 residues long. V lost 2 bases, J lost 5 bases, and 14 bases lay in between.

As for this clonotype: As the CDR3 is not closed by the conserved phenylalanine or tryptophan, this likely results from a read error. V is TRBV6-9 and J is TRBJ2-6; D is ambiguous. The CDR3 loop spans 16 amino acids. CDR1 is MNHGY, CDR2 SVAAGI, per germline. Trimming shortened V by 3 bases and J by 0 bases, and 9 bases separated the two germline ends. The CDR3 loop is CASSYNRISGANVLTL. Here the CDR3 DNA reads TGTGCCAGCAGTTACAATAGGATCTCTGGGGCCAACGTCCTGACTCTC.

The genes are TRBV5-1 and TRBJ2-1, with TRBD1 matching 7 bases. V dropped 0 bases and J dropped 7; count of bases not matched to a gene: 13. CDR1 SGHRS and CDR2 YFSETQ come from the germline V gene. This CDR3 has 17 residues. In nucleotides, the CDR3 is TGCGCCAGCAGCTTGGTGGGACCGCTGGGACAGCAAAATGAGCAGTTCTTC. Amino acids: CASSLVGPLGQQNEQFF.

This clonotype was recorded at least ten times. The gene calls are TRBV20-1 and TRBJ2-7; D is unclear. Per the germline V gene, CDR1 is DFQATT and CDR2 is SNEGSKA (reference sequence). The germline V and J ends were trimmed by 4 bases and 3 bases, with 4 bases remaining between them. The CDR3 extends over 10 amino acids. CDR3 protein: CSATDYEQYF. CDR3 in DNA: TGCAGTGCTACGGACTACGAGCAGTACTTC.

This clonotype was seen ten or more times. V is TRBV7-2 and J is TRBJ2-7; TRBD1 agrees at 9 bases. This CDR3 spans 13 amino acids. V shed 6 bases and J 6 bases; nucleotides not matched to a gene: 6. Germline V lookup: CDR1 SGHTA, CDR2 FQGNSA. Written as DNA, the CDR3 is TGTGCCAGCAGTCCCGGGACAGGGCGCGAGCAGTACTTC. Protein product: CASSPGTGREQYF. The variable domain in full, completed from reference TRBV7-2 and TRBJ2-7, reads GAGVSQSPSNKVTEKGKDVELRCDPISGHTALYWYRQSLGQGLEFLIYFQGNSAPDKSGLPSDRFSAERTGGSVSTLTIQRTQQEDSAVYLCASSPGTGREQYFGPGTRLTVT.

The table lists this clonotype with many counts. CDR3 loop: CAWRPPVGEKLFF. CDR3 nucleotide sequence: TGTGCCTGGAGGCCCCCAGTAGGAGAAAAACTGTTTTTT. This sequence joins TRBV30 and TRBJ1-4; no definite D call. This CDR3 contains 13 residues. V shed 3 bases and J shed 8 bases, with 13 bases lying between them. CDR1 and CDR2 (germline): GTSNPN, SVGIG (reference sequence).

The chain links TRBV12-3 or TRBV12-4 to TRBJ2-1, with 9 bases fitting TRBD2. With 6 bases clipped from V and 15 bases from J, the junction kept 9 bases outside the gene matches. CDR3 length equals 12 residues. The CDR3 DNA reads as TGTGCCAGCAGGGGCGGGGGGGCCCTTCCGTTCTTC. This translates into CASRGGGALPFF.

The chain has TRBV14 and TRBJ2-6; possibly TRBD2 for D (6 bases). The V gene's germline CDR1 is SGHDN and CDR2 FVKESK. The CDR3 length is 18 residues. V was pared by 3 bases and J by 0 bases, with 15 bases between. The CDR3 reads CASSQIGGGASGANVLTF. The CDR3 coding sequence is TGTGCCAGCAGCCAGATCGGCGGCGGGGCCTCTGGGGCCAACGTCCTGACTTTC.

V gene TRBV7-9 combines with J gene TRBJ2-1, with a weak D call TRBD1 (5 bases). Trimming shortened V by 4 bases and J by 4 bases, and 17 bases separated the two germline ends. Germline CDR1 SEHNR, CDR2 FQNEAQ (reference sequence). This CDR3 is 16 amino acids long. The CDR3 DNA sequence: TGTGCCAGCAGCTCCGCTGGACACACATCTTACAATGAGCAGTTCTTC. Translation: CASSSAGHTSYNEQFF.

This clonotype has a count of ten or more. The chain has TRBV6-6 and TRBJ2-7; TRBD2 matches at 7 bases. Per germline, CDR1 MNHNY and CDR2 SVGAGI (reference sequence). V shed 0 bases, J shed 3 bases, and the junction held 8 bases outside the gene matches. This CDR3 is built from 16 residues. In nucleotides, the CDR3 is TGTGCCAGCAGTTACTCGAGAGGGAGGGGTCACTACGAGCAGTACTTC. This gives the protein CASSYSRGRGHYEQYF.

Comments on this clonotype: A junction boundary mismatches the germline segment, possibly from a read error. Here the CDR3 DNA reads TGCAGTGCTCCTTTTAACCCGTGGACTAGCTCCCACAATGAGCAGTTCTTC. The encoded protein is CSAPFNPWTSSHNEQFF. This chain uses TRBV20-1 with TRBJ2-1; 8 bases are shared with TRBD2. CDR3 size: 17 residues. Germline CDR1 DFQATT, CDR2 SNEGSKA (reference sequence).

This clonotype was counted many times. The V call is TRBV7-2, the J call TRBJ2-2; TRBD2 agrees at 11 bases. Germline V gives CDR1 SGHTA, CDR2 FQGNSA. The junction had 8 bases not matched to a gene; V was cut back by 6 bases and J by 8 bases. This CDR3 has 15 residues. In nucleotides, the CDR3 is TGTGCCAGCAGGAAAGGGACTAGCGGTCCAGGGGAGCTGTTTTTT. This sequence encodes CASRKGTSGPGELFF.

This clonotype was counted many times. The chain combines TRBV9 with TRBJ2-1; TRBD2 matches 8 bases. This CDR3 has 15 amino acids. The germline V gene has CDR1 SGDLS and CDR2 YYNGEE. The V gene end was trimmed by 3 bases and the J gene end by 9 bases; junction bases not matched to a gene: 11. CDR3: CASSAPVSGASEQFF. The CDR3 bases are TGTGCCAGCAGCGCCCCGGTTAGCGGGGCGTCTGAGCAGTTCTTC.

This clonotype was seen a few times. The V call is TRBV7-6, the J call TRBJ2-7, with D possibly TRBD2 on 6 matching bases. The CDR3 contains 13 residues. Looked up from germline, CDR1 is SGHVS and CDR2 is FNYEAQ. V was cut by 1 base and J by 7 bases, with 11 bases left in between. CDR3 DNA: TGTGCCAGCAGCTTAGTCCGGGGGAGGGAGCAGTACTTC. Residues: CASSLVRGREQYF. The entire variable domain, with the rest obtained from reference TRBV7-6 and TRBJ2-7, is as follows: GAGVSQSPRYKVTKRGQDVALRCDPISGHVSLYWYRQALGQGPEFLTYFNYEAQQDKSGLPNDRFSAERPEGSISTLTIQRTEQRDSAMYRCASSLVRGREQYFGPGTRLTVT.

This clonotype was recorded at least ten times. The rearrangement links TRBV5-1 to TRBJ2-7; D is perhaps TRBD1 (6 bases). Trimming shortened V by 5 bases and J by 3 bases, and 9 bases separated the two germline ends. Germline CDR1 reads SGHRS; CDR2 reads YFSETQ. The CDR3 has 12 residues. DNA for the CDR3: TGCGCCAGCAGATCGGACAGCTACGAGCAGTACTTC. Translation gives CASRSDSYEQYF.